The next 9 T cell receptor beta chains were all read from a single sample in a study of blood T cell repertoires in COVID-19. The data were produced by immunoSEQ multiplex PCR, yet TCRdb's version contains in-frame clones alone and is incomplete. The data show 150,000 or so clones, roughly 85% seen once. The sequenced material came from PBMCs or T cells enriched from blood (not recorded which). The receptors stem from a woman aged 45-59 years who had recovered from COVID-19.

The table lists this clone with a few counts. The chain carries TRBV7-8 and TRBJ2-5; 13 bases map to TRBD2. V dropped 5 bases and J dropped 6; count of bases not matched to a gene: 6. This CDR3 has 15 amino acids. The germline gives CDR1 SGHVS, CDR2 FQNEAQ. The CDR3 bases are TGTGCCAGCAGCACCACTAGCGGGGGGGCGAAGACCCAGTACTTC. Its translation is CASSTTSGGAKTQYF.

V is TRBV5-5 and J is TRBJ1-1; the match to TRBD1 covers 8 bases. CDR3 length equals 15 residues. Trimming took 4 bases from V and 1 from J; bases not matched to a gene: 6. In germline, CDR1 is SGHKS, CDR2 YYEKEE (reference sequence). Here the CDR3 reads CASSTTGAQNTEAFF. The CDR3 DNA sequence: TGTGCCAGCAGCACGACAGGGGCTCAGAACACTGAAGCTTTCTTT.

This clone has only a few counts. The CDR3 is CASMVRNQPQHF. The CDR3 nucleotides read TGTGCCAGCATGGTGAGGAATCAGCCCCAGCATTTT. V is TRBV6-5 and J is TRBJ1-5; D not resolved. V was cut by 7 bases and J by 4 bases, with 8 bases left in between. Germline CDR1 reads MNHEY; CDR2 reads SVGAGI. The CDR3 spans 12 residues.

In regard to this clone: The sample contains more than one DNA sequence encoding this CDR3. The V and J genes are TRBV5-1 and TRBJ2-3, with D possibly TRBD1 on 5 matching bases. The length of the CDR3 is 14 residues. V lost 0 bases, J lost 0 bases, and 5 bases lay in between. Germline loops: CDR1 SGHRS, CDR2 YFSETQ. The CDR3 here is CASSLGQSTDTQYF. DNA for the CDR3: TGCGCCAGCAGCTTGGGACAGAGCACAGATACGCAGTATTTT.

The chain employs TRBV20-1 and TRBJ2-5; the D gene is possibly TRBD1 (5 bases). Germline V gene sequence: CDR1 DFQATT, CDR2 SNEGSKA (reference sequence). The CDR3 runs 11 residues. Trimming took off 8 bases at V and 7 bases at J, with 14 bases between the two ends. This chain's CDR3 is CSSLGVRTQYF. DNA of the CDR3: TGCAGTAGCTTAGGGGTCAGGACCCAGTACTTC.

This sequence joins TRBV27 and TRBJ1-6; 9 nucleotides agree with TRBD1. Trimming removed 6 bases from V and 8 bases from J; junction bases left unmatched: 8. CDR3 length: 15 residues. The V gene's germline CDR1 is MNHEY and CDR2 SMNVEV (reference sequence). CDR3 protein: CASRGWDRDYSPLHF. In DNA form, the CDR3 reads TGTGCCAGCAGAGGTTGGGACAGGGATTATTCACCCCTCCACTTT.

The gene calls are TRBV7-8 and TRBJ2-1; 8 positions match TRBD2. The V gene end was trimmed by 3 bases and the J gene end by 2 bases; junction bases not matched to a gene: 3. CDR1 SGHVS and CDR2 FQNEAQ come from the germline V gene. The CDR3 contains 15 residues. Written as DNA, the CDR3 is TGTGCCAGCAGCTTGGACGGGAGGGCCTACAATGAGCAGTTCTTC. The encoded protein is CASSLDGRAYNEQFF.

In regard to this clone: At one end, the junction sequence differs from germline, possibly due to a read error. The chain recombines TRBV2 with TRBJ1-5; tentative D call: TRBD1 (5 bases). The germline gives CDR1 SNHLY, CDR2 FYNNEI. CDR3 size: 15 residues. CDR3 amino acids: CASNEGRADNQPQHF. In DNA, the CDR3 is TGTGCCAGCAATGAAGGCAGGGCAGACAATCAGCCCCAGCATTTT.

This CDR3 reads CASSGRTVGQETQYF. CDR3 nucleotide sequence: TGCGCCAGCAGCGGCCGGACAGTGGGGCAAGAGACCCAGTACTTC. The J gene is TRBJ2-5, the V gene TRBV4-1, with D possibly being TRBD1 (6 bases). CDR3 length equals 15 residues. CDR1 is MGHRA and CDR2 is YSYEKL in the germline V gene. Trimming took 5 bases from V and 2 from J, leaving 15 bases between them.